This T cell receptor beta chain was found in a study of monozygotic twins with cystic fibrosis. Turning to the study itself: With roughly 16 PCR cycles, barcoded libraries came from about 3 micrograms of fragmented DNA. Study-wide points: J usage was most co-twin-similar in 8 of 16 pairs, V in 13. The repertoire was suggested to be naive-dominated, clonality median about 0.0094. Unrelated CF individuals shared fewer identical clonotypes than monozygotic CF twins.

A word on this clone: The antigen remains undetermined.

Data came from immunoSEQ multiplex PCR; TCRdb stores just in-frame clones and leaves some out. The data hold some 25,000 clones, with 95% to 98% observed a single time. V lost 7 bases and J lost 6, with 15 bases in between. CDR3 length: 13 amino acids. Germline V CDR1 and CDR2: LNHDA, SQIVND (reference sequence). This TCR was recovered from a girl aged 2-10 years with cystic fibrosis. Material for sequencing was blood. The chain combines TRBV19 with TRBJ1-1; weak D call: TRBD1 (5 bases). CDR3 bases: TGTGCCAGTACTCTACTTAGGGGAGCTGAAGCTTTCTTT. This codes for CASTLLRGAEAFF.